This record concerns one T cell receptor (beta chain) sequence. Its antigen is unknown. This sample is part of a study of T cells in Graves' hyperthyroidism and ophthalmopathy. Points from the study as a whole: The blood repertoire included most of the expanded thyroid clonotypes above 0.001.

Authors of the study amplified TCR beta CDR3 regions from RNA transcripts. A first-round RT-PCR of the TCR CDR3 used the HTBI primer set. TCRdb processed the multiplex PCR reads anew with MiXCR; each CDR3 protein has one entry. The sample lists about 420,000 distinct CDR3 sequences, around a sixth occurring once. Clinical symptoms, serum thyroxine and TRAb, thyroid ultrasound and orbital computed tomography were used for the diagnoses. Fresh peripheral blood, approximately 10 ml, yielded the PBMCs. The germline V gene has CDR1 SGDLS and CDR2 YYNGEE. The junction had 17 bases not matched to a gene; V was cut back by 3 bases and J by 0 bases. CDR3 length: 22 residues.

The sequenced sample was blood. The V and J genes are TRBV9 and TRBJ2-6; 11 positions agree with TRBD1. This receptor was identified in a woman aged 18-29 years with Graves' hyperthyroidism. In DNA, the CDR3 is TGTGCCAGCAGCGACCTCGGACAGGGGGCGCCAAGATATCACTCTGGGGCCAACGTCCTGACTTTC. The encoded protein is CASSDLGQGAPRYHSGANVLTF.